This entry lists 18 T cell receptor beta chains sequenced from one sample in a study of naive CD8 T cells in extremely preterm neonates. TCRdb's copy holds only in-frame clones and misses some; the assay was immunoSEQ multiplex PCR. This sample has under 7,000 clones, with approximately 97% found just once. Sequenced: naive CD8+ T cells from blood. These receptors were obtained from a human donor in good health.

This clone appeared a single time. The chain's CDR3 is CASSPPHGGNEQFF. The CDR3 nucleotides read TGTGCCAGCAGCCCCCCCCACGGGGGCAATGAGCAGTTCTTC. The V and J genes are TRBV4-2 and TRBJ2-1, with D possibly TRBD2 on 6 matching bases. The germline V and J ends were trimmed by 4 bases and 6 bases, with 13 bases remaining between them. CDR1 is LGHNA, CDR2 YNFKEQ, per germline. This CDR3 has 14 residues.

V gene TRBV7-9 combines with J gene TRBJ1-2; no reliable D call. The CDR3 length is 14 residues. The germline gives CDR1 SEHNR, CDR2 FQNEAQ (reference sequence). Between the trimmed V and J ends, which lost 4 bases and 2 bases, there was a span of 11 bases. The CDR3 DNA reads as TGTGCCAGCAGCTCGAGGCTCCAAAACTATGGCTACACCTTC. As protein: CASSSRLQNYGYTF.

The genes are TRBV10-2 and TRBJ1-1; possible D gene TRBD1, 6 bases. CDR1 and CDR2 from the germline V gene are WSHSY and SAAADI. Trimming removed 4 bases from V and 1 base from J, with 13 bases in between. This CDR3 is built from 15 residues. In DNA form, the CDR3 reads TGCGCCAGCAGTGTGGGGGGGCAGCGGAACACTGAAGCTTTCTTT. It encodes CASSVGGQRNTEAFF.

The chain employs TRBV28 and TRBJ2-3; TRBD2 agrees at 15 bases. V was clipped by 2 bases and J by 5 bases; unmatched bases: 5. The CDR3 is 17 residues long. The germline V gene encodes CDR1 MDHEN and CDR2 SYDVKM. Here the CDR3 reads CASSLGTSGGLGDTQYF. In nucleotides, the CDR3 is TGTGCCAGCAGTTTAGGGACTAGCGGGGGGTTGGGAGATACGCAGTATTTT.

This clone was seen just once. The DNA for the CDR3 is TGTGCCAGCAGTTTTTTGGGGACAGAGATTCATGGCTACACCTTC. Amino acids: CASSFLGTEIHGYTF. The chain uses TRBV28 and TRBJ1-2, with 7 bases matching TRBD1. CDR1 is MDHEN and CDR2 is SYDVKM in the germline V gene. This CDR3 comprises 15 residues. V gave up 3 bases and J gave up 6 bases; unmatched junction bases: 10.

The J gene is TRBJ2-1, the V gene TRBV28; a possible D gene is TRBD2 (6 bases). The length of the CDR3 is 15 residues. Trimming removed 6 bases from V and 4 bases from J, with 16 bases in between. Per the germline V gene, CDR1 is MDHEN and CDR2 is SYDVKM. CDR3 sequence reads: CASSSTGTRYNEQFF. As DNA, the CDR3 is TGTGCCAGCAGCTCAACCGGGACTCGTTACAATGAGCAGTTCTTC.

J is TRBJ2-3 and V is TRBV28, with 9 bases fitting TRBD1. Germline values: CDR1 MDHEN, CDR2 SYDVKM. CDR3 length: 16 amino acids. Trimming removed 7 bases from V and 5 bases from J; junction bases left unmatched: 13. CDR3 amino acids: CASTTEAGTGIDTQYF. Here the CDR3 DNA reads TGTGCCAGCACGACCGAAGCCGGGACAGGGATAGATACGCAGTATTTT.

Only a few counts were recorded for this clone. The chain carries TRBV19 and TRBJ1-3; no definite D call. Per the germline V gene, CDR1 is LNHDA and CDR2 is SQIVND (reference sequence). CDR3 length: 15 amino acids. V lost 6 bases to trimming and J lost 0 bases, with 12 bases between them. The CDR3 bases are TGTGCCAGTAGGGGCTCGGGAGACTCTGGAAACACCATATATTTT. Translated, it gives CASRGSGDSGNTIYF.

The V and J genes are TRBV7-9 and TRBJ1-1, with TRBD1 matching 7 bases. J was trimmed by 8 bases and V by 5 bases; bases with no gene match: 8. The CDR3 consists of 13 residues. Germline loops: CDR1 SEHNR, CDR2 FQNEAQ (reference sequence). The CDR3 DNA reads TGTGCCAGCAGCCGTACAGGGGAATCGGAAGCTTTCTTT. Translation gives CASSRTGESEAFF.

The rearrangement uses TRBV4-1 and TRBJ1-1; 8 bases fit TRBD1. This CDR3 is 15 amino acids long. Trimming removed 0 bases from V and 6 bases from J; junction bases left unmatched: 6. Germline CDR1 is MGHRA and CDR2 is YSYEKL. CDR3 in amino acids: CASSQDDRGGAEAFF. The CDR3 DNA reads as TGCGCCAGCAGCCAAGATGACAGGGGAGGTGCTGAAGCTTTCTTT.

The V and J genes are TRBV11-2 and TRBJ2-7; D is unclear. The CDR3 length is 14 residues. Deletions cut 2 bases from V and 2 bases from J, with 10 bases between. CDR1 and CDR2 from the germline V gene are SGHAT and FQNNGV. CDR3 in DNA: TGTGCCAGCAGCTTATCGCCGAGCCCCTACGAGCAGTACTTC. This translates into CASSLSPSPYEQYF.

The V gene is TRBV5-1, the J gene TRBJ2-2; D is undetermined. Germline CDR1 SGHRS, CDR2 YFSETQ. The CDR3 totals 12 residues. The V gene lost 6 bases and the J gene lost 5 bases, with 8 bases spanning the gap. The CDR3 protein is CASISETGELFF. In DNA, the CDR3 is TGCGCCAGCATAAGTGAGACCGGGGAGCTGTTTTTT.

The chain is built from TRBV2 and TRBJ1-4; the D is unclear. V was clipped by 6 bases and J by 0 bases, with 11 bases between them. The length of the CDR3 is 15 residues. CDR1 and CDR2 from the germline V gene are SNHLY and FYNNEI. The CDR3 sequence: CASSLSQATNEKLFF. The CDR3 bases are TGTGCCAGCAGCCTCAGTCAGGCAACTAATGAAAAACTGTTTTTT. The variable domain in full, completed from reference TRBV2 and TRBJ1-4, reads EPEVTQTPSHQVTQMGQEVILRCVPISNHLYFYWYRQILGQKVEFLVSFYNNEISEKSEIFDDQFSVERPDGSNFTLKIRSTKLEDSAMYFCASSLSQATNEKLFFGSGTQLSVL.

The chain combines TRBV4-1 with TRBJ1-4; TRBD1 aligns across 8 bases. CDR3 size: 15 residues. V was pared by 4 bases and J by 7 bases, with 8 bases of the junction left unmatched. Per the germline V gene, CDR1 is MGHRA and CDR2 is YSYEKL. The CDR3 protein is CASSPPLDRVEKLFF. As DNA, the CDR3 is TGCGCCAGCAGCCCACCCTTGGACAGGGTTGAAAAACTGTTTTTT.

The chain uses TRBV7-2 and TRBJ1-2; TRBD1 matches 7 bases. CDR3 size: 15 residues. Trimming at V came to 8 bases and at J to 2 bases, leaving 11 bases not matched to a gene. CDR1 and CDR2 from the germline V gene are SGHTA and FQGNSA. The chain's CDR3 is CASEPYRGLNYGYTF. CDR3 DNA: TGTGCCAGCGAACCCTACAGGGGCCTCAACTATGGCTACACCTTC.

Notes on this clone: An end of the junction differs from the germline gene, which may be a read error. The gene calls are TRBV13 and TRBJ2-7; D unresolved. Germline V gene data show CDR1 as PRHDT and CDR2 as FYEKMQ (reference sequence). The CDR3 covers 14 residues. The chain's CDR3 is CASGLDDISYEQYF. Here the CDR3 DNA reads TGTGCCAGCGGCTTAGATGACATTTCCTACGAGCAGTACTTC.

V and J are TRBV7-8 and TRBJ1-6, with D perhaps TRBD1 (5 bases). From germline, CDR1 is SGHVS and CDR2 FQNEAQ. CDR3 length equals 18 residues. V was pared by 1 base and J by 3 bases, with 16 bases between. The CDR3 here is CASSLERQPSYYNSPLHF. The CDR3, as DNA: TGTGCCAGCAGCTTAGAGAGACAGCCCAGTTACTATAATTCACCCCTCCACTTT.

The chain recombines TRBV15 with TRBJ2-7; 7 nucleotides match TRBD2. Germline CDR1 is LNHNV and CDR2 is YYDKDF (reference sequence). The CDR3 runs 13 residues. Trimming took 6 bases from V and 3 from J; bases not matched to a gene: 5. CDR3 protein: CATSTAGSYEQYV. DNA of the CDR3: TGTGCCACCAGTACAGCGGGGAGCTACGAGCAGTACGTC.